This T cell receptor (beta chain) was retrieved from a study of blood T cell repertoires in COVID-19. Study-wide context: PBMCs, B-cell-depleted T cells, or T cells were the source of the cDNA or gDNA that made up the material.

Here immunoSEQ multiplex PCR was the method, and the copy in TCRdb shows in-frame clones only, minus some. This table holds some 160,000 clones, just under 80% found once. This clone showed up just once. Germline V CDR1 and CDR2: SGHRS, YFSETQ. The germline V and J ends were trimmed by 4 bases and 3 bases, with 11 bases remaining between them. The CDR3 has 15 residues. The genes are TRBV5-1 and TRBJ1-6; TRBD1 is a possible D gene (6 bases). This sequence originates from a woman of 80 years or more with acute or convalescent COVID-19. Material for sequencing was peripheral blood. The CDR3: CASSPRTDYNSPLHF. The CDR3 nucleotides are TGCGCCAGCAGCCCAAGGACAGACTATAATTCACCCCTCCACTTT.